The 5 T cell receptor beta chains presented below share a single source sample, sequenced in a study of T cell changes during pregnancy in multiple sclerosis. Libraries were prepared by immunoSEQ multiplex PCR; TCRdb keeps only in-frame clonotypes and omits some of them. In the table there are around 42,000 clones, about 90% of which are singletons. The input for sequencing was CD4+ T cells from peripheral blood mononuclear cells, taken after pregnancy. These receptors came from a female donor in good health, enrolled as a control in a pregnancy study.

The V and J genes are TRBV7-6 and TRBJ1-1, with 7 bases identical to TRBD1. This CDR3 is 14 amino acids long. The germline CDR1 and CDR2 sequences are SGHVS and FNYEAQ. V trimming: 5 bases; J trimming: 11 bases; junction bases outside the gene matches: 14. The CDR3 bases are TGTGCCAGCAGCCCCTCCGAGGCGACAGGGAGGGCTTTCTTT. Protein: CASSPSEATGRAFF.

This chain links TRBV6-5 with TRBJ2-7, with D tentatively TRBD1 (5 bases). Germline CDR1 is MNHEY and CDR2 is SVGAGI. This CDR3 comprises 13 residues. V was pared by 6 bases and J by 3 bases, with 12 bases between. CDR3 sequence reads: CASSRGQVYEQYF. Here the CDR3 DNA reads TGTGCCAGCAGCCGTGGACAAGTCTACGAGCAGTACTTC.

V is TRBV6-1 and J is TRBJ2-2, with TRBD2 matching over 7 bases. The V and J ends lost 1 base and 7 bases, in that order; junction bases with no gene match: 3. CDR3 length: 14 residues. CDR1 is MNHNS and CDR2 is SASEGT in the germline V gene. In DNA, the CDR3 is TGTGCCAGCAGTGAAGGAGGGAGGGGCGGGGAGCTGTTTTTT. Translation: CASSEGGRGGELFF.

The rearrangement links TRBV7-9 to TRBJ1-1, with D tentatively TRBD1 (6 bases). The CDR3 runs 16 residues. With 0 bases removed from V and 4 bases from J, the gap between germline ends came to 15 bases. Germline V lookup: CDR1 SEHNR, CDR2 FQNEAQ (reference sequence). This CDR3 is CASSLAGAIGTTEAFF. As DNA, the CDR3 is TGTGCCAGCAGCTTAGCGGGGGCTATAGGGACCACTGAAGCTTTCTTT.

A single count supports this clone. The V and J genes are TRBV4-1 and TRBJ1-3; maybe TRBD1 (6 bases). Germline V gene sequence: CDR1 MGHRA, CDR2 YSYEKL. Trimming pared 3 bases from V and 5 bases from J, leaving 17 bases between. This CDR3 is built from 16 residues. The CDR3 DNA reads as TGCGCCAGCAGCCACCTACAGGGTGAGGCCCGAAACACCATATATTTT. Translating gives CASSHLQGEARNTIYF.